This T cell receptor beta chain is from a study of blood T cell repertoires in COVID-19. Study-level information: From T cells, B-cell-depleted T cells, or PBMCs came the material, which was cDNA or gDNA.

Here immunoSEQ multiplex PCR was the method, and the copy in TCRdb shows in-frame clones only, minus some. The sample shows 70,000 or so clones, roughly nine tenths of them seen only once. The germline V gene encodes CDR1 SGHTS and CDR2 YDEGEE. The V segment lost 0 bases and the J segment 0 bases; nucleotides outside the gene matches: 2. The CDR3 loop spans 17 amino acids. The TCR sequence derives from a human donor in a cohort sampled during active COVID-19. Sequenced: peripheral blood. This chain links TRBV5-8 with TRBJ2-1, with 11 bases aligning to TRBD2. Here the CDR3 reads CASSLGLAGSSYNEQFF. CDR3 sequence (DNA): TGTGCCAGCAGCTTGGGACTAGCGGGGAGCTCCTACAATGAGCAGTTCTTC.